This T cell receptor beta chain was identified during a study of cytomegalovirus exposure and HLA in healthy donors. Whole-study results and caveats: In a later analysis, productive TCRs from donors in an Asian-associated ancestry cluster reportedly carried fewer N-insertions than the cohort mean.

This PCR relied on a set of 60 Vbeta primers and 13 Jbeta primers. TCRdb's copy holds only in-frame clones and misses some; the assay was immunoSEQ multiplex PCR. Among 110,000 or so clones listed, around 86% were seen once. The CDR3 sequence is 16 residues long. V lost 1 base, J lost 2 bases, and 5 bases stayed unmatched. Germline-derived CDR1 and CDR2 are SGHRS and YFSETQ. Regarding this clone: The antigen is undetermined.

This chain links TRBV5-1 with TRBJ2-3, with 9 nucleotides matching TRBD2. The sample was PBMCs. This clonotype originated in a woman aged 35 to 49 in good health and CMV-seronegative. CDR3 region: CASSLRAGGITDTQYF. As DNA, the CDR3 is TGCGCCAGCAGCTTGAGGGCGGGGGGGATCACAGATACGCAGTATTTT.